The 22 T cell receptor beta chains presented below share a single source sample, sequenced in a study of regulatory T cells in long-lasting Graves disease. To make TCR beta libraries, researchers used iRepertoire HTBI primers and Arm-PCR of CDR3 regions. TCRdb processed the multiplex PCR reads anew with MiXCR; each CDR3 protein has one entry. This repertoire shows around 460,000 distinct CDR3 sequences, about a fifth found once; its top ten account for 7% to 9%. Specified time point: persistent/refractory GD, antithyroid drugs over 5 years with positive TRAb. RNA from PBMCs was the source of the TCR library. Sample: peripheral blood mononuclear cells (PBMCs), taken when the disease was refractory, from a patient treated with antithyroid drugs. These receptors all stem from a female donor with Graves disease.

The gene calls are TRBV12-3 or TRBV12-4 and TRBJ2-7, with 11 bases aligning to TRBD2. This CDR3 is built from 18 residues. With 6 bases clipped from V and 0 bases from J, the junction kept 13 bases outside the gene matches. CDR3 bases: TGTGCCAGCAGCTTGGGACTAGCGGTCGACCCGTTCTCCTACGAGCAGTACTTC. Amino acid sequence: CASSLGLAVDPFSYEQYF.

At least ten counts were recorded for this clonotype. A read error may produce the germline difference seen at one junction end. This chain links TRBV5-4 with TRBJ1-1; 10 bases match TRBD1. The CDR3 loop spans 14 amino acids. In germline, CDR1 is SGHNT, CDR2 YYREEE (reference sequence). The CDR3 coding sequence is TGTGCCAGCAGTTTGGGACAGGGGCACACTGAAGCTTTCTTT. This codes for CASSLGQGHTEAFF.

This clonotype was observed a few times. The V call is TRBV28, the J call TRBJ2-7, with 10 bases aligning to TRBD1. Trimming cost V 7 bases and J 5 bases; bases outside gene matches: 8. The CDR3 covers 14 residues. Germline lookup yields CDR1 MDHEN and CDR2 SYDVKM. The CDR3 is CASNSGTGVNEQYF. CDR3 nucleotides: TGTGCCAGCAACTCCGGGACAGGGGTCAACGAGCAGTACTTC.

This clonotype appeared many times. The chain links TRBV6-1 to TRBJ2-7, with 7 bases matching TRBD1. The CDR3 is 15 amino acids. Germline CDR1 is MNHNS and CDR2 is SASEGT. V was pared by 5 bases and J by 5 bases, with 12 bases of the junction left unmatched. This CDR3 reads CASSKTGDTRNEQYF. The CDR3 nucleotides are TGTGCCAGCAGTAAAACAGGGGATACTCGGAACGAGCAGTACTTC.

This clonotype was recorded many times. CDR3 sequence: CASSSQGEGRGYTF. Written as DNA, the CDR3 is TGTGCCAGCAGTTCCCAGGGTGAAGGGAGAGGCTACACCTTC. This chain connects TRBV28 to TRBJ1-2, with D possibly matching TRBD1 (5 bases). Germline V gene lookup returns CDR1 MDHEN and CDR2 SYDVKM. The CDR3 has 14 residues. V was trimmed by 4 bases and J by 8 bases, leaving 17 bases between them.

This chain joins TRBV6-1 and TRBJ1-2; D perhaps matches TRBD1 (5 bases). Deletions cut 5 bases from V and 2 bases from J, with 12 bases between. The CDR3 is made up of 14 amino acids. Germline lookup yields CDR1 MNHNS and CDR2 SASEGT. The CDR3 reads CASSTGPGNYGYTF. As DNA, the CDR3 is TGTGCCAGCAGTACGGGACCTGGGAACTATGGCTACACCTTC.

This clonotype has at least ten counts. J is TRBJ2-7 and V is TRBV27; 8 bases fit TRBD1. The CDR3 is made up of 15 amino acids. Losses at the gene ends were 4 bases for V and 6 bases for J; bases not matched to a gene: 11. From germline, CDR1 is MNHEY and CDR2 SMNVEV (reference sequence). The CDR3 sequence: CASSSHQGAFLEQYF. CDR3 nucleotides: TGTGCCAGCAGTTCGCATCAGGGGGCCTTCCTCGAGCAGTACTTC.

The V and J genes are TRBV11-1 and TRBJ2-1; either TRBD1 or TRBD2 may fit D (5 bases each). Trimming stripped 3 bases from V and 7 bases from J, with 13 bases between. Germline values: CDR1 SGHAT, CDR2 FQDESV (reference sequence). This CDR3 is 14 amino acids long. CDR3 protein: CASSFHRGANEQFF. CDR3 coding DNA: TGTGCCAGCAGCTTCCACCGAGGGGCTAATGAGCAGTTCTTC.

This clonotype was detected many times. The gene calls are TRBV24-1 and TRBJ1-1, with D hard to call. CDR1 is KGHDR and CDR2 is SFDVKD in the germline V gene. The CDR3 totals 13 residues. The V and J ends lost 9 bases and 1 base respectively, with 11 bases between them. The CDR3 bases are TGTGCCACCCGGGCCGCCGAGAACACTGAAGCTTTCTTT. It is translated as CATRAAENTEAFF.

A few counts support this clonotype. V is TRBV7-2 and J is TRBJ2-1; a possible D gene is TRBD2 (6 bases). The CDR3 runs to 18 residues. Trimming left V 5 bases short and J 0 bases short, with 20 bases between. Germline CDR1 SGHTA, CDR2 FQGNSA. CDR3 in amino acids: CASSKVTAGRSSYNEQFF. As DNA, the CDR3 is TGTGCCAGCAGCAAAGTGACGGCGGGAAGGAGCTCCTACAATGAGCAGTTCTTC.

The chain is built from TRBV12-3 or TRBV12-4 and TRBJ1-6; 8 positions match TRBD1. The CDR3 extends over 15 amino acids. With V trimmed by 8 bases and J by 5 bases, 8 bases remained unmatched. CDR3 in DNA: TGTGCCAGCTCCCGGACAGGGAAAAATAATTCACCCCTCCACTTT. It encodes CASSRTGKNNSPLHF.

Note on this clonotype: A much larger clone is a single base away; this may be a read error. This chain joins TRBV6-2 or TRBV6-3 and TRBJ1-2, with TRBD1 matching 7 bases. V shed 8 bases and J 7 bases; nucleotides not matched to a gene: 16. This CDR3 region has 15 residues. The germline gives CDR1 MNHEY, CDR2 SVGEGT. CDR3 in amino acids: CASGETGASIGGYTF. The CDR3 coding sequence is TGTGCCAGCGGGGAAACAGGGGCCAGTATCGGTGGCTACACCTTC.

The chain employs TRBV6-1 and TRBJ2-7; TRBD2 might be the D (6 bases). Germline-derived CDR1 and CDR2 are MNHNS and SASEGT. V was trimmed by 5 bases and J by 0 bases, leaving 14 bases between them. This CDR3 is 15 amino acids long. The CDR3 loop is CASSHPGLYSYEQYF. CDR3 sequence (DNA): TGTGCCAGCAGTCACCCGGGACTTTACTCCTACGAGCAGTACTTC.

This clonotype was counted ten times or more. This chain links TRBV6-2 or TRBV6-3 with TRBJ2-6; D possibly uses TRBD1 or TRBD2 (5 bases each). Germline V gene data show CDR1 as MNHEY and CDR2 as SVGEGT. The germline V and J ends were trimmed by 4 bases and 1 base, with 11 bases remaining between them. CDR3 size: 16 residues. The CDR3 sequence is CASSWDHPSGANVLTF. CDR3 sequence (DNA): TGTGCCAGCAGTTGGGACCACCCGTCTGGGGCCAACGTCCTGACTTTC.

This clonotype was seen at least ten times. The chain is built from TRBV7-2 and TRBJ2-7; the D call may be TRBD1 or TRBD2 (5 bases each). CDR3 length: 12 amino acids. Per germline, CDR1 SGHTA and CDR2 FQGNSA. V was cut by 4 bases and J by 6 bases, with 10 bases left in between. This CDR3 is CASSWGTPEQYF. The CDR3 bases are TGTGCCAGCAGCTGGGGGACGCCCGAGCAGTACTTC.

The CDR3 nucleotides are TGTGCCAGCAGCGTCGGGACAGAGGATGGCTACACCTTC. Its translation: CASSVGTEDGYTF. V usage is TRBV9 and J usage is TRBJ1-2, with 7 positions matching TRBD1. CDR3 length: 13 amino acids. CDR1 is SGDLS and CDR2 is YYNGEE in the germline V gene. V dropped 2 bases and J dropped 6; count of bases not matched to a gene: 4.

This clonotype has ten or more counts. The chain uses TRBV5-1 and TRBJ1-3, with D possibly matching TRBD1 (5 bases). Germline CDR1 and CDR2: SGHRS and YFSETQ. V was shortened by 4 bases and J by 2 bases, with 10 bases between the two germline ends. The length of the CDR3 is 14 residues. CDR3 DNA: TGCGCCAGCAGCATTGGGACGGCTGGAAACACCATATATTTT. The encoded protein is CASSIGTAGNTIYF. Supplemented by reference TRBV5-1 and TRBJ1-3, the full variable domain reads KAGVTQTPRYLIKTRGQQVTLSCSPISGHRSVSWYQQTPGQGLQFLFEYFSETQRNKGNFPGRFSGRQFSNSRSEMNVSTLELGDSALYLCASSIGTAGNTIYFGEGSWLTVV.

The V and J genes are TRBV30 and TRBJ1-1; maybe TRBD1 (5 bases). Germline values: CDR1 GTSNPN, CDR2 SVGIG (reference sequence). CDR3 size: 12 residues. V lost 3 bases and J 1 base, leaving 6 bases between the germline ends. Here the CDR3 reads CAWRQGNTEAFF. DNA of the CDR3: TGTGCCTGGAGGCAGGGGAACACTGAAGCTTTCTTT.

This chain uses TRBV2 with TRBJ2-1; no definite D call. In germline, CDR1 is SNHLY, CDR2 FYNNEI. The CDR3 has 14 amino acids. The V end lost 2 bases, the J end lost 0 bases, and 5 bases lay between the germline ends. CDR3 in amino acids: CASSESNSYNEQFF. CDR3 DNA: TGTGCCAGCAGTGAATCAAACTCCTACAATGAGCAGTTCTTC.

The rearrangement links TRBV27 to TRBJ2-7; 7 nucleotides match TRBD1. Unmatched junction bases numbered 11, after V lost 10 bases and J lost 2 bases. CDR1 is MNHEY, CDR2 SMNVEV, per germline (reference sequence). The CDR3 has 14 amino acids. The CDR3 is CATVAFGTAYEQYF. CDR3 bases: TGTGCCACCGTTGCCTTCGGGACAGCCTACGAGCAGTACTTC.

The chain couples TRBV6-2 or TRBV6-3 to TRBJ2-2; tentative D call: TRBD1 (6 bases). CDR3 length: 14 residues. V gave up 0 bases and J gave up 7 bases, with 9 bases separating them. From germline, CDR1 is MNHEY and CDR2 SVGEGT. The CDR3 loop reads CASSYSRGIGELFF. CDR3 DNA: TGTGCCAGCAGTTACTCCAGGGGAATCGGGGAGCTGTTTTTT.

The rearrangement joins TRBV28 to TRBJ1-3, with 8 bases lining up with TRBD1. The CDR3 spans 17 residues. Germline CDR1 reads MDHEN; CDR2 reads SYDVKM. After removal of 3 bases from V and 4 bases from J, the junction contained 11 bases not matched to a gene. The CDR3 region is CASSLYRTGLPGNTIYF. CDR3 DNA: TGTGCCAGCAGTTTGTACCGGACAGGGCTGCCCGGAAACACCATATATTTT.